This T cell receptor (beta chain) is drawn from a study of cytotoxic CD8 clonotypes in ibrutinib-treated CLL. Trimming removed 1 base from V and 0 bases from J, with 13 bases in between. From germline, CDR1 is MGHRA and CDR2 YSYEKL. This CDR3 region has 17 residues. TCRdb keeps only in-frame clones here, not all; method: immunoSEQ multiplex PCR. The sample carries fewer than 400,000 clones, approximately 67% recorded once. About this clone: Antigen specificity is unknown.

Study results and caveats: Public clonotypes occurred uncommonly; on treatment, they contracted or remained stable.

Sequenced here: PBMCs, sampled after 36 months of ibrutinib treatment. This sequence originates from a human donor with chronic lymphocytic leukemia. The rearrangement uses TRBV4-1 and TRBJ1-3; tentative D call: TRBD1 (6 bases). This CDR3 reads CASSQVPGQSSGNTIYF. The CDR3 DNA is TGCGCCAGCAGCCAAGTCCCCGGACAGAGCTCTGGAAACACCATATATTTT.